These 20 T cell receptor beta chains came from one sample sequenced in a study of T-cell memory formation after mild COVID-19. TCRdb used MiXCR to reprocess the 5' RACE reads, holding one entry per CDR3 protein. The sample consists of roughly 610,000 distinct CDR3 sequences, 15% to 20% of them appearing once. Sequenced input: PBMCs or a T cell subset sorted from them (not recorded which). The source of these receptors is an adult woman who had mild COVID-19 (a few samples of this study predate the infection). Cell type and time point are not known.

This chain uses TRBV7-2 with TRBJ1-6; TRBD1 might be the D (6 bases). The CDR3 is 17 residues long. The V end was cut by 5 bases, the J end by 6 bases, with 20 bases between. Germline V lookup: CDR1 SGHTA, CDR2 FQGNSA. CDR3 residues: CASSAPVAGVINSPLHF. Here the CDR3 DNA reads TGTGCCAGCAGCGCCCCGGTGGCAGGGGTTATTAATTCACCCCTCCACTTT.

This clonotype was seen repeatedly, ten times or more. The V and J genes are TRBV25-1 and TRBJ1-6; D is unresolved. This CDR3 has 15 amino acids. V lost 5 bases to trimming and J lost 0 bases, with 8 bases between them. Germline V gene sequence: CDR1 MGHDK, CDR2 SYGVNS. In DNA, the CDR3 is TGTGCCAGCAGTAGAGAGGGCTCCTATAATTCACCCCTCCACTTT. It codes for CASSREGSYNSPLHF. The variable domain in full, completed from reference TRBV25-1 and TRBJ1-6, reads EADIYQTPRYLVIGTGKKITLECSQTMGHDKMYWYQQDPGMELHLIHYSYGVNSTEKGDLSSESTVSRIRTEHFPLTLESARPSHTSQYLCASSREGSYNSPLHFGNGTRLTVT.

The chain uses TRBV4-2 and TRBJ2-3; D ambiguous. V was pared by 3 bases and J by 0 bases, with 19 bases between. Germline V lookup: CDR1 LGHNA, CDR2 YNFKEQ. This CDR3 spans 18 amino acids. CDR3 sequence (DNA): TGTGCCAGCAGCCAGGTAGCCACCCCTCTGGGGAGCACAGATACGCAGTATTTT. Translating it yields CASSQVATPLGSTDTQYF.

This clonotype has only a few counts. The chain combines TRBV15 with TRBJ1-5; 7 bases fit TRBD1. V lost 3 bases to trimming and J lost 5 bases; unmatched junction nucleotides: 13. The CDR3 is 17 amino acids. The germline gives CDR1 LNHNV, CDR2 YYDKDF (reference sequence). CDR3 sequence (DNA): TGTGCCACCAGCAGCAGCGCGAACAGGGGTGCGCATCAGCCCCAGCATTTT. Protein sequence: CATSSSANRGAHQPQHF.

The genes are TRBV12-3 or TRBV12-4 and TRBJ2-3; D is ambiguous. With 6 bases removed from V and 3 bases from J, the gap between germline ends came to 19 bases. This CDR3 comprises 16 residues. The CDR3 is CASSPQAATGTDTQYF. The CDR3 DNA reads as TGTGCCAGCAGCCCTCAGGCAGCGACCGGTACAGATACGCAGTATTTT.

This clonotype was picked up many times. The CDR3 sequence: CANGGNTEAFF. The CDR3 DNA sequence: TGTGCCAACGGGGGAAACACTGAAGCTTTCTTT. The chain carries TRBV7-8 and TRBJ1-1; tentatively, D is TRBD1 (5 bases). Germline CDR1 reads SGHVS; CDR2 reads FQNEAQ. The V and J ends lost 10 bases and 2 bases respectively, with 8 bases between them. The CDR3 extends over 11 amino acids.

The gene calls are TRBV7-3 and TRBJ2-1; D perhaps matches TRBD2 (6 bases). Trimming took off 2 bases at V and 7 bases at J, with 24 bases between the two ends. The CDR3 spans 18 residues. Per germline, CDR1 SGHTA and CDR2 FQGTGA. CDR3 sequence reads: CASSLDSGPGASRNEQFF. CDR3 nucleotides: TGTGCCAGCAGCTTAGACTCGGGCCCGGGAGCGTCACGGAATGAGCAGTTCTTC.

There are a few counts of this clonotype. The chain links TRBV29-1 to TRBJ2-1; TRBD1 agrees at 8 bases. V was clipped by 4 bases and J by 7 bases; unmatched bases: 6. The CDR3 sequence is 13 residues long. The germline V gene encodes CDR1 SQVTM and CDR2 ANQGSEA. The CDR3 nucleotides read TGCAGCGTTGTTTGGACAGGGTTTAATGAGCAGTTCTTC. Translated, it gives CSVVWTGFNEQFF.

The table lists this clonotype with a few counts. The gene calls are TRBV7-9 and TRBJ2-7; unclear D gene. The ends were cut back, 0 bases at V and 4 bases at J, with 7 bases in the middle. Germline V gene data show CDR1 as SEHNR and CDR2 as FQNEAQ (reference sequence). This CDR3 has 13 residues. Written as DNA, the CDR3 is TGTGCCAGCAGCTTAGCGCCGGAGTACGAGCAGTACTTC. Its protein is CASSLAPEYEQYF.

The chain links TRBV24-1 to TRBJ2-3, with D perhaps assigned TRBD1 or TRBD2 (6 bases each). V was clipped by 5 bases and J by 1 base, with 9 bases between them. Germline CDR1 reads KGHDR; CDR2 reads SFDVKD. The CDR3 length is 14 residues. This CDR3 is CATSVGGRTDTQYF. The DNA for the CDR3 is TGTGCCACCAGTGTGGGGGGCCGCACAGATACGCAGTATTTT.

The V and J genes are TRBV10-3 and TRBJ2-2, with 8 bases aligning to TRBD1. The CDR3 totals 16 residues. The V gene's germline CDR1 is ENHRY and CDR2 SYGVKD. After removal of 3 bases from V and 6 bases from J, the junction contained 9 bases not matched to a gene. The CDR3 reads CAISDVGQAIPGELFF. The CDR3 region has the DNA TGTGCCATCAGTGATGTGGGACAGGCAATACCCGGGGAGCTGTTTTTT.

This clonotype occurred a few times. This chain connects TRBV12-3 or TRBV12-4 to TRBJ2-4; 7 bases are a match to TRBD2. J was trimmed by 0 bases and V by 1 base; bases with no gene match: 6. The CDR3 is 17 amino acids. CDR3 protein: CASSLGGSGVAKNIQYF. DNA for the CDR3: TGTGCCAGCAGTTTAGGAGGGAGCGGGGTAGCCAAAAACATTCAGTACTTC.

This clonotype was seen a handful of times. The CDR3 region is CASSIPAAGNTQYF. The CDR3 DNA reads TGTGCCAGTAGTATCCCGGCTGCGGGAAATACGCAGTATTTT. This sequence joins TRBV19 and TRBJ2-3; D perhaps matches TRBD2 (6 bases). V shed 3 bases and J shed 7 bases, with 14 bases lying between them. This CDR3 has 14 amino acids. Germline V lookup: CDR1 LNHDA, CDR2 SQIVND (reference sequence).

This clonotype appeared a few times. CDR3 bases: TGTGCCAGCAGCGCGCAAAGCTCGTCCTACAATGAGCAGTTCTTC. It yields the protein CASSAQSSSYNEQFF. The chain couples TRBV9 to TRBJ2-1; no firm D call. V shed 3 bases and J shed 1 base, with 11 bases lying between them. Germline loops: CDR1 SGDLS, CDR2 YYNGEE. The CDR3 has 15 amino acids. The full variable domain, in which reference TRBV9 and TRBJ2-1 provide the parts outside the CDR3, is DSGVTQTPKHLITATGQRVTLRCSPRSGDLSVYWYQQSLDQGLQFLIQYYNGEERAKGNILERFSAQQFPDLHSELNLSSLELGDSALYFCASSAQSSSYNEQFFGPGTRLTVL.

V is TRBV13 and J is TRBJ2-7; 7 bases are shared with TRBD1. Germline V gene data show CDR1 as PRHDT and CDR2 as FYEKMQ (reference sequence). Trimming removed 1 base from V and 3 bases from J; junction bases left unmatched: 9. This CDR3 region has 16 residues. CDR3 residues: CASSLAWQGDYYEQYF. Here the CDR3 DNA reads TGTGCCAGCAGCTTAGCTTGGCAGGGGGATTACTACGAGCAGTACTTC.

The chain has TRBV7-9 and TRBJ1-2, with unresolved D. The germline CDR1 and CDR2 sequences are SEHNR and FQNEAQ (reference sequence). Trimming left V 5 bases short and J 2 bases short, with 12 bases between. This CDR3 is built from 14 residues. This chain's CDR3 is CASSPVQMNYGYTF. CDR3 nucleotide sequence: TGTGCCAGCAGCCCTGTACAGATGAACTATGGCTACACCTTC.

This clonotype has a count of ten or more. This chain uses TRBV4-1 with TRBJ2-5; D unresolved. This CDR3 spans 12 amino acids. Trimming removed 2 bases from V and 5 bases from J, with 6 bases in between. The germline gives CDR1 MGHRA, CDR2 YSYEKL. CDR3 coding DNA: TGCGCCAGCAGCCAAATAGGGGAGACCCAGTACTTC. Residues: CASSQIGETQYF.

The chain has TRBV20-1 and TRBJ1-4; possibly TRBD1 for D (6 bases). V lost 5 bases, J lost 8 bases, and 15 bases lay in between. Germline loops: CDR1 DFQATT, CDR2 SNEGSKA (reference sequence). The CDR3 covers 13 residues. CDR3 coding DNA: TGCAGTGCTGCGGGACACCCGGGGGAAAAACTGTTTTTT. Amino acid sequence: CSAAGHPGEKLFF.

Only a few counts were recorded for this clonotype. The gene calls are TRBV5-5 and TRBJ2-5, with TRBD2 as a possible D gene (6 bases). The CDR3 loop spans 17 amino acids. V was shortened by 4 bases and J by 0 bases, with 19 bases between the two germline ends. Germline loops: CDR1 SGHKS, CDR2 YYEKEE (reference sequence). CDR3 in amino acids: CASSGTPLRLYQETQYF. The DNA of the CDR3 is TGTGCCAGCAGCGGGACTCCCCTCCGACTGTACCAAGAGACCCAGTACTTC.

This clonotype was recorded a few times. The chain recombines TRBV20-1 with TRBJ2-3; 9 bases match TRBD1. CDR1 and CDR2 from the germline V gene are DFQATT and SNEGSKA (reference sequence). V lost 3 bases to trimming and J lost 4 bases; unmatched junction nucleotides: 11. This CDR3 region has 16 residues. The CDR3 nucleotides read TGCAGTGCTAGGTTAGCCGGGGACAGGGAGGCAGATACGCAGTATTTT. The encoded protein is CSARLAGDREADTQYF.